In its sample, the clone carrying this TCR beta chain was seen a few times. Its cognate antigen is unknown. This sample was included in a study of early T cells in non-severe SARS-CoV-2 infection. Study context: The authors sequenced bulk RNA from unsorted whole blood, leaving chains unpaired. Points from the study as a whole: Private and CD4 specificities were missed by VDJdb matching, skewed to anti-spike CD8.

Researchers attached unique molecular identifiers to individual cDNA molecules. From the 5' RACE reads, TCRdb called clonotypes with MiXCR, one entry per CDR3 protein. The sample yields 71,000 or so distinct CDR3 sequences, around 15% seen once. The receptor's source is an adult who was a healthcare worker with PCR-confirmed SARS-CoV-2 infection or an uninfected control (not recorded which). The sequenced sample consisted of whole blood.

The CDR3 sequence is CASSVEEGLYGYTF. Written as DNA, the CDR3 is TGTGCCAGCAGCGTAGAAGAGGGACTCTATGGCTACACCTTC. The J gene is TRBJ1-2, the V gene TRBV9, with D tentatively TRBD1 (5 bases). The CDR3 has 14 residues. Looked up from germline, CDR1 is SGDLS and CDR2 is YYNGEE. Between the trimmed V and J ends, which lost 0 bases and 4 bases, there was a span of 10 bases.